A single sample gave rise to the 23 T cell receptor beta chains below, sequenced in a study of blood T cells in healthy people across ages. A second about 7 to 12 cycle PCR used barcoded and J-beta primers. From the 5' RACE reads, TCRdb called clonotypes with MiXCR, one entry per CDR3 protein. The repertoire includes just under 900,000 distinct CDR3 sequences, under 30% of them detected once, and 17% sits in the top ten. Source material: blood. Receptors were obtained from a woman of 80 years or more in good health.

This clonotype was picked up many times. V gene TRBV27 combines with J gene TRBJ1-2; D call uncertain. Germline CDR1 MNHEY, CDR2 SMNVEV (reference sequence). V was pared by 4 bases and J by 7 bases, with 13 bases between. The CDR3 sequence is 13 residues long. The CDR3: CASSSGGRSGYTF. The CDR3 nucleotides are TGTGCCAGCAGTTCTGGAGGGAGGTCTGGCTACACCTTC.

A few counts support this clonotype. This chain joins TRBV29-1 and TRBJ1-4; 8 positions match TRBD1. The J segment lost 8 bases and the V segment lost 5 bases, leaving 7 bases of the junction unmatched. The CDR3 runs 13 residues. In germline, CDR1 is SQVTM, CDR2 ANQGSEA. CDR3 protein: CSVSGQAREKLFF. CDR3 nucleotides: TGCAGCGTTTCGGGACAGGCTCGAGAAAAACTGTTTTTT.

This clonotype appeared a few times. The chain employs TRBV7-2 and TRBJ1-2; no clear D. Germline V lookup: CDR1 SGHTA, CDR2 FQGNSA. V was clipped by 5 bases and J by 5 bases, with 15 bases between them. The CDR3 runs 14 residues. CDR3 protein: CASSVQISIYGYTF. The CDR3 DNA reads TGTGCCAGCAGCGTCCAAATAAGCATTTATGGCTACACCTTC.

The chain carries TRBV20-1 and TRBJ1-1, with D maybe TRBD1 (5 bases). In germline, CDR1 is DFQATT, CDR2 SNEGSKA (reference sequence). This CDR3 is 14 amino acids long. Trimming removed 5 bases at V and 5 bases at J, with 18 bases between. CDR3 loop: CSAGLTGGRTEAFF. CDR3 in DNA: TGCAGTGCTGGATTAACCGGGGGGAGGACTGAAGCTTTCTTT.

This clonotype was detected many times. J is TRBJ2-1 and V is TRBV7-9; tentatively, D is TRBD1 or TRBD2 (5 bases each). CDR1 SEHNR and CDR2 FQNEAQ come from the germline V gene (reference sequence). This CDR3 is 14 amino acids long. Between the trimmed V and J ends, which lost 2 bases and 5 bases, there was a span of 10 bases. CDR3 residues: CASSLRQGDNEQFF. The CDR3 coding sequence is TGTGCCAGCAGCTTAAGGCAGGGAGACAATGAGCAGTTCTTC.

The chain links TRBV7-6 to TRBJ2-4; D is undetermined. The tail of the sequence fits TRBJ2-7 better, so the J call may be wrong. This CDR3 has 14 residues. CDR1 is SGHVS, CDR2 FNYEAQ, per germline. Written as DNA, the CDR3 is TGTGCCAGCAGCCCGCCGGACGGAGTATACGAGCAGTACTTC. Amino acids: CASSPPDGVYEQYF.

There are many counts of this clonotype. This may arise from a read error, as a much more abundant clone is one base away. The CDR3 DNA is TGTGCCAGCAGTCCGGGACAGACTAATTCACCCCCCCACTTT. As protein: CASSPGQTNSPPHF. This chain uses TRBV12-3 or TRBV12-4 with TRBJ1-6; TRBD1 matches 7 bases. The CDR3 extends over 14 amino acids.

In its sample, this clonotype was seen many times. This chain links TRBV4-3 with TRBJ2-5; D remains ambiguous. Trimming removed 4 bases from V and 5 bases from J, with 11 bases in between. CDR1 and CDR2 (germline): LGHNA, YSLEER. The CDR3 length is 13 residues. The CDR3 is CASSRNLMETQYF. The CDR3 bases are TGCGCCAGCAGCCGAAATCTCATGGAGACCCAGTACTTC.

This clonotype has a count of ten or more. The J gene is TRBJ2-4, the V gene TRBV7-2, with D perhaps being TRBD1 or TRBD2 (5 bases each). Germline lookup yields CDR1 SGHTA and CDR2 FQGNSA. Trimming removed 1 base from V and 1 base from J, with 14 bases in between. There are 17 residues in the CDR3. The CDR3 sequence: CASSLEGRWGAKNIQYF. The CDR3 DNA reads as TGTGCCAGCAGCTTAGAGGGACGGTGGGGTGCCAAAAACATTCAGTACTTC. The full variable domain, with the rest looked up from reference TRBV7-2 and TRBJ2-4, is GAGVSQSPSNKVTEKGKDVELRCDPISGHTALYWYRQSLGQGLEFLIYFQGNSAPDKSGLPSDRFSAERTGGSVSTLTIQRTQQEDSAVYLCASSLEGRWGAKNIQYFGAGTRLSVL.

The chain employs TRBV6-5 and TRBJ2-4, with a tentative D call TRBD2 (6 bases). The last part of the DNA fits TRBJ2-7 better; the J call may be wrong. Germline V gene lookup returns CDR1 MNHEY and CDR2 SVGAGI. This CDR3 region has 14 residues. The CDR3 loop is CASSAGLLLYEQYF. CDR3 nucleotide sequence: TGTGCCAGCAGTGCGGGACTCCTTCTATACGAGCAGTACTTC.

Regarding this clonotype: With a much larger clone just one base away, this may be a read error. The chain combines TRBV7-2 with TRBJ1-4; unclear D gene. Germline CDR1 and CDR2: SGHTA and FQGNSA. V shed 1 base and J shed 3 bases, with 9 bases lying between them. The CDR3 has 15 residues. CDR3 in amino acids: CTSSLGGVPNEKLFF. In DNA, the CDR3 is TGTACCAGCAGCTTAGGCGGGGTACCTAATGAAAAACTGTTTTTT.

This clonotype showed up many times. This chain uses TRBV7-2 with TRBJ1-2; 7 nucleotides line up with TRBD1. The CDR3 has 14 residues. The J segment lost 6 bases and the V segment lost 5 bases, leaving 9 bases of the junction unmatched. From germline, CDR1 is SGHTA and CDR2 FQGNSA. The CDR3 is CASSPQRGQDGYTF. In DNA form, the CDR3 reads TGTGCCAGCAGCCCCCAAAGAGGACAGGATGGCTACACCTTC.

The table lists this clonotype with a few counts. V and J are TRBV7-9 and TRBJ1-2, with D unresolved. The CDR3 length is 16 residues. Trimming left V 4 bases short and J 6 bases short, with 21 bases between. Germline V gene lookup returns CDR1 SEHNR and CDR2 FQNEAQ (reference sequence). The DNA for the CDR3 is TGTGCCAGCAGCTCCCCCCTTTTTGCCGGCGAGAATGGCTACACCTTC. Amino acids: CASSSPLFAGENGYTF.

This chain joins TRBV6-6 and TRBJ1-4, with TRBD1 matching 12 bases. Trimming cost V 6 bases and J 3 bases; bases outside gene matches: 5. Germline loops: CDR1 MNHNY, CDR2 SVGAGI (reference sequence). The CDR3 is 16 amino acids. The CDR3 region is CASRGQGAKANEKLFF. The CDR3 nucleotides read TGTGCCAGCAGGGGACAGGGGGCTAAGGCTAATGAAAAACTGTTTTTT.

This clonotype was counted ten times or more. CDR3 sequence: CSAPISGGNYEQYF. The DNA for the CDR3 is TGCAGTGCTCCCATTAGCGGGGGGAACTACGAGCAGTACTTC. V gene TRBV20-1 combines with J gene TRBJ2-7; 10 bases fit TRBD2. Germline CDR1 reads DFQATT; CDR2 reads SNEGSKA (reference sequence). V lost 5 bases to trimming and J lost 3 bases; unmatched junction nucleotides: 7. The CDR3 extends over 14 amino acids.

Note on this clonotype: One base away lies a much larger clone, so this may be a sequencing read error. The chain employs TRBV7-2 and TRBJ1-2, with D possibly being TRBD1 (5 bases). Deletions cut 5 bases from V and 2 bases from J, with 15 bases between. This CDR3 has 15 amino acids. Per the germline V gene, CDR1 is SGHTA and CDR2 is FQGNSA. The CDR3 nucleotides read TGTACCAGCAGCCCAAGCTGGGGACCCAACTATGGCTACACCTTC. This encodes CTSSPSWGPNYGYTF.

This clonotype occurred many times. J is TRBJ2-1 and V is TRBV20-1; D call uncertain. V dropped 2 bases and J dropped 6 bases, with 14 bases sitting between them. The CDR3 is 14 amino acids. Germline-derived CDR1 and CDR2 are DFQATT and SNEGSKA (reference sequence). The chain's CDR3 is CSARLFSSVNEQFF. The CDR3 DNA follows: TGCAGTGCTAGATTGTTCTCATCGGTCAATGAGCAGTTCTTC.

The sample holds many counts of this clonotype. The chain has TRBV6-6 and TRBJ2-7, with 12 bases identical to TRBD1. The junction had 10 bases not matched to a gene; V was cut back by 4 bases and J by 3 bases. The CDR3 spans 17 residues. Germline-derived CDR1 and CDR2 are MNHNY and SVGAGI (reference sequence). The CDR3 nucleotides read TGTGCCAGCAGTTCAGTTGGAGGGACAGGGGGCGGCTACGAGCAGTACTTC. This codes for CASSSVGGTGGGYEQYF.

J is TRBJ1-2 and V is TRBV2; D is unclear. V was trimmed by 1 base and J by 8 bases, leaving 14 bases between them. The CDR3 spans 14 residues. Germline CDR1 reads SNHLY; CDR2 reads FYNNEI. CDR3: CASSEVGPSMGYTF. CDR3 DNA: TGTGCCAGCAGTGAAGTTGGACCTTCCATGGGCTACACCTTC.

A few counts support this clonotype. V gene TRBV4-1 combines with J gene TRBJ1-2, with 9 bases identical to TRBD1. After removal of 3 bases from V and 8 bases from J, the junction contained 13 bases not matched to a gene. The CDR3 loop spans 16 amino acids. Germline V CDR1 and CDR2: MGHRA, YSYEKL. CDR3 sequence (DNA): TGCGCCAGCAGCCAGGCGGGACAGGGAGGTGAGGGAGGCTACACCTTC. Amino acid sequence: CASSQAGQGGEGGYTF.

The chain employs TRBV30 and TRBJ1-4, with D tentatively TRBD1 (6 bases). The germline V and J ends were trimmed by 3 bases and 9 bases, with 14 bases remaining between them. The germline V gene encodes CDR1 GTSNPN and CDR2 SVGIG (reference sequence). This CDR3 has 13 amino acids. CDR3 sequence reads: CAWRANGGQKLFF. CDR3 DNA: TGTGCCTGGAGGGCCAATGGGGGGCAAAAACTGTTTTTT. The full variable domain, its missing parts supplied by reference TRBV30 and TRBJ1-4, is SQTIHQWPATLVQPVGSPLSLECTVEGTSNPNLYWYRQAAGRGLQLLFYSVGIGQISSEVPQNLSASRPQDRQFILSSKKLLLSDSGFYLCAWRANGGQKLFFGSGTQLSVL.

This clonotype has just a few counts. This chain joins TRBV6-2 or TRBV6-3 and TRBJ1-2, with TRBD1 matching 9 bases. Germline values: CDR1 MNHEY, CDR2 SVGEGT. This CDR3 has 12 residues. The V and J ends lost 8 bases and 6 bases, in that order; junction bases with no gene match: 4. The CDR3 reads CASGDRAHGYTF. The CDR3 region has the DNA TGTGCCAGCGGGGACAGGGCCCATGGCTACACCTTC.

The sample holds many counts of this clonotype. V and J are TRBV3-1 and TRBJ2-3, with no clear D. The V end was cut by 1 base, the J end by 4 bases, with 12 bases between. Germline V gene sequence: CDR1 LGHDT, CDR2 YNNKEL (reference sequence). The CDR3 is 15 amino acids. The CDR3 region has the DNA TGTGCCAGCAGCCAAGCGTCGAACAGCCCAGATACGCAGTATTTT. Translated, it gives CASSQASNSPDTQYF.